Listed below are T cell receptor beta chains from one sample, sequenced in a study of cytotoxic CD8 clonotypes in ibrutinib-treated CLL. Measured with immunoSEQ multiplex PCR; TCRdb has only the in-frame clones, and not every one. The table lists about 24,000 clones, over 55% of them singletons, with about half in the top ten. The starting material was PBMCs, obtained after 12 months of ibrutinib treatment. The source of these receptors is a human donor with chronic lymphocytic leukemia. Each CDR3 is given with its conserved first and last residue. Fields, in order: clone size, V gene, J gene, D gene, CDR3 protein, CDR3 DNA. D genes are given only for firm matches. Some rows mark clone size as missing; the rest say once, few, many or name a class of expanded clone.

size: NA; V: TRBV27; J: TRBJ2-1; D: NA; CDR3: CASLLVGGNEQFF; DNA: TGTGCCAGCCTTCTAGTCGGGGGCAATGAGCAGTTCTTC
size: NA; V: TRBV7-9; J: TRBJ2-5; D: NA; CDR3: CASSPMGETQYF; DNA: TGTGCCAGCAGCCCCATGGGAGAGACCCAGTACTTC
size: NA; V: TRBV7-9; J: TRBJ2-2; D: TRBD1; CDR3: CASSSQTGFTGELFF; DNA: TGTGCCAGCAGCTCCCAGACAGGGTTCACCGGGGAGCTGTTTTTT
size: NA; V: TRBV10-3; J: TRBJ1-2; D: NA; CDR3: CAINPDTPNYGYTF; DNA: TGTGCCATCAACCCGGACACACCTAACTATGGCTACACCTTC
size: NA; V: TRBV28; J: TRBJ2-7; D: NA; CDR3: CASSIGLSYEQYF; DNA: TGTGCCAGCAGTATCGGACTTTCCTACGAGCAGTACTTC
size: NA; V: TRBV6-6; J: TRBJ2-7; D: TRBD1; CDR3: CASRGQGAHYEQYF; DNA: TGTGCCAGCAGAGGACAGGGGGCACACTACGAGCAGTACTTC
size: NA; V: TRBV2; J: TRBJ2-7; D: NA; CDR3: CASSFSYEQYF; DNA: TGTGCCAGCAGTTTCTCCTACGAGCAGTACTTC
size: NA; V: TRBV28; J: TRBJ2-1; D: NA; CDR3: CASSRLMRGFTNEQFF; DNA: TGTGCCAGCAGTAGGCTTATGAGGGGCTTTACAAATGAGCAGTTCTTC
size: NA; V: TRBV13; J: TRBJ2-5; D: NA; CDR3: CASSETGLETQYF; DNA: TGTGCCAGCAGCGAGACCGGGCTAGAGACCCAGTACTTC
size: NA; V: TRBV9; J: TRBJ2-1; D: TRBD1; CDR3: CASSTQQGAIDEQFF; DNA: TGTGCCAGCAGCACCCAACAGGGGGCTATTGACGAGCAGTTCTTC
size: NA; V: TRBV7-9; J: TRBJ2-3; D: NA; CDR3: CASSDRDSISTDTQYF; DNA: TGTGCCAGCAGCGACCGGGACTCAATAAGCACAGATACGCAGTATTTT
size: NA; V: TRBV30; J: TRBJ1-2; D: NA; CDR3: CAWIRGLYASIYGYTF; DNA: TGTGCCTGGATAAGGGGTCTTTATGCCTCTATCTATGGCTACACCTTC
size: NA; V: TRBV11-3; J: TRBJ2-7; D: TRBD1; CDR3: CASSASGTGDFEQYF; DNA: TGTGCCAGCAGCGCTTCCGGGACAGGGGACTTCGAGCAGTACTTC
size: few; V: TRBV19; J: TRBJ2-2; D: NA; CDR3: CASSNPNTGELFF; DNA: TGTGCCAGTAGTAACCCTAACACCGGGGAGCTGTTTTTT
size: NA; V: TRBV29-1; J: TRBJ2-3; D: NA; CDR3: CSAAPRRLFDTQYF; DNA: TGCAGCGCCGCCCCAAGGAGGTTATTTGATACGCAGTATTTT
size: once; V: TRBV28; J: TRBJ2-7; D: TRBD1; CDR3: CASREQGAGYEQYF; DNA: TGTGCCAGCAGGGAGCAGGGGGCGGGATACGAGCAGTACTTC
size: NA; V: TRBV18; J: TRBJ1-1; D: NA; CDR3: CASSLGKATEAFF; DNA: TGTGCCAGCTCCTTGGGAAAGGCCACTGAAGCTTTCTTT
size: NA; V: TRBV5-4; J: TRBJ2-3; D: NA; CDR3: CASSLVSRDTDTQYF; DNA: TGTGCCAGCAGCTTGGTTTCCAGGGACACAGATACGCAGTATTTT
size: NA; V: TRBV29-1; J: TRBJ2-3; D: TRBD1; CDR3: CSAQTGTGLNTQYF; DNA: TGCAGCGCCCAAACCGGGACAGGGCTAAATACGCAGTATTTT
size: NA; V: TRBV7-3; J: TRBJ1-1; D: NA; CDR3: CASSSDRTTEAFF; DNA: TGTGCCAGCAGTTCTGACAGGACTACTGAAGCTTTCTTT
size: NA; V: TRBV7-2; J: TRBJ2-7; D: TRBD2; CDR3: CASMPSGGAWEQYF; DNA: TGTGCCAGCATGCCTAGCGGGGGGGCATGGGAGCAGTACTTC
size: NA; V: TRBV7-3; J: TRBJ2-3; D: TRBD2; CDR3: CASSSTSVADTQYF; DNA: TGTGCCAGCAGCTCAACTAGCGTGGCAGATACGCAGTATTTT
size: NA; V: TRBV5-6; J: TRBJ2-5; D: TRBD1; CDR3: CASSQGGQGTETQYF; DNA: TGTGCCAGCAGCCAGGGCGGACAGGGAACAGAGACCCAGTACTTC
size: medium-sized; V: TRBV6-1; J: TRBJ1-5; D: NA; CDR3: CASRRYRGDQPQHF; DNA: TGTGCCAGCAGACGGTATCGAGGCGATCAGCCCCAGCATTTT
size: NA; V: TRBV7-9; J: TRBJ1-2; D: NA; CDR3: CASSVSAEGYTF; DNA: TGTGCCAGCAGCGTCTCCGCCGAGGGCTACACCTTC
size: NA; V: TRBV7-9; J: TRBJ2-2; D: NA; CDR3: CASERNTGELFF; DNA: TGTGCCAGCGAAAGGAACACCGGGGAGCTGTTTTTT
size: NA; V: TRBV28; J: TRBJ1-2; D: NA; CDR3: CASTFHGTEGGYTF; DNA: TGTGCCAGCACTTTTCACGGGACCGAAGGCGGCTACACCTTC
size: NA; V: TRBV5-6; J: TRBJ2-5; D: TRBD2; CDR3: CASSSPGTSGQETQYF; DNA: TGTGCCAGCAGCTCCCCCGGGACTAGCGGACAAGAGACCCAGTACTTC
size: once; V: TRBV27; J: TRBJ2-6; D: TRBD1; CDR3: CASSQTTGVSGANVLTF; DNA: TGTGCCAGCAGCCAAACAACAGGGGTGTCTGGGGCCAACGTCCTGACTTTC
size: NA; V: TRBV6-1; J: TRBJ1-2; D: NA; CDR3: CASTRPAYGYTF; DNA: TGTGCCAGCACCAGGCCGGCCTATGGCTACACCTTC
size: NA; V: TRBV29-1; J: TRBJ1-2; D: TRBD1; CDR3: CSVDRGGGYTF; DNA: TGCAGCGTCGACAGGGGAGGAGGCTACACCTTC
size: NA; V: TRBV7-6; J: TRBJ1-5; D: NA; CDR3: CASSSRLGQPQHF; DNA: TGTGCCAGCAGCTCGCGGCTCGGTCAGCCCCAGCATTTT